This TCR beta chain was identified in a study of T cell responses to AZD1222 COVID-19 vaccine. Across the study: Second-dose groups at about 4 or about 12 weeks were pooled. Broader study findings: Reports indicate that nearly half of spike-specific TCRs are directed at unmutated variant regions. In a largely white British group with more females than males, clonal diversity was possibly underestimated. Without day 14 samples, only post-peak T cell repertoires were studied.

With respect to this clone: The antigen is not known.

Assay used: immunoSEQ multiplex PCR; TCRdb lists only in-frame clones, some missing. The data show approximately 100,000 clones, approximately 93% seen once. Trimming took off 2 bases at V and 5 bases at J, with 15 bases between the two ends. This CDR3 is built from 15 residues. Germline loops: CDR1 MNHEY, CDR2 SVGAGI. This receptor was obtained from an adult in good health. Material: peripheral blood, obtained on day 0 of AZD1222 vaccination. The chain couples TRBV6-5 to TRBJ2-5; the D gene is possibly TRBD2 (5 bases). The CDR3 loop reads CASSYGTAPGETQYF. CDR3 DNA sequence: TGTGCCAGCAGTTACGGTACCGCGCCGGGGGAGACCCAGTACTTC.